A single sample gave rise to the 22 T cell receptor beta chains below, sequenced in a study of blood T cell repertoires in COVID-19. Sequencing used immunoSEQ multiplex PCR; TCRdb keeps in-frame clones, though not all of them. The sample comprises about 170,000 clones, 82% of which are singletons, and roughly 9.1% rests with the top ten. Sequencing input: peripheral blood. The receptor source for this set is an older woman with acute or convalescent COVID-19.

CDR3 in amino acids: CASSPGTGGFYEQYF. The CDR3 DNA reads TGTGCCAGCAGCCCCGGGACAGGGGGTTTTTACGAGCAGTACTTC. The chain combines TRBV9 with TRBJ2-7, with 11 bases lining up with TRBD1. CDR1 SGDLS and CDR2 YYNGEE come from the germline V gene. The V and J ends lost 4 bases and 4 bases, in that order; junction bases with no gene match: 7. This CDR3 spans 15 amino acids.

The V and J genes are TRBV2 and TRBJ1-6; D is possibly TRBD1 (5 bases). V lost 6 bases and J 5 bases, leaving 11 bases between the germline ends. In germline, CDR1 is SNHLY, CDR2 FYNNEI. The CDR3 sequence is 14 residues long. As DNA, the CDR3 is TGTGCCAGCAGGTGGACACAAAATAATTCACCCCTCCACTTT. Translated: CASRWTQNNSPLHF.

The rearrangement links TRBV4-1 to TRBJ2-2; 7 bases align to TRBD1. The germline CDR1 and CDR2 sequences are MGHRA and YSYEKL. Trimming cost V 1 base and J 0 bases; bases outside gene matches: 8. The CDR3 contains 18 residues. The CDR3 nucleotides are TGCGCCAGCAGCCAAGTTGGGACAGCTCATTCGAACACCGGGGAGCTGTTTTTT. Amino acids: CASSQVGTAHSNTGELFF.

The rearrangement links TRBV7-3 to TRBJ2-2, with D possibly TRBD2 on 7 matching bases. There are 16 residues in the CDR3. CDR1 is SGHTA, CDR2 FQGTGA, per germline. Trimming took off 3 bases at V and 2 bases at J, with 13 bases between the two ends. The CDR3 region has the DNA TGTGCCAGCAGCTTGAACGGGGGGCTTAACACCGGGGAGCTGTTTTTT. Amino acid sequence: CASSLNGGLNTGELFF.

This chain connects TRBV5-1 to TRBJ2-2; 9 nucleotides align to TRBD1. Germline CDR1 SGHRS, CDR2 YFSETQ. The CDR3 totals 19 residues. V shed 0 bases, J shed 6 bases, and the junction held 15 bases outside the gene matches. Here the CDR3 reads CASSLVPQGQGNLAGELFF. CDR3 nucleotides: TGCGCCAGCAGCTTGGTTCCCCAGGGACAGGGAAATCTTGCCGGGGAGCTGTTTTTT.

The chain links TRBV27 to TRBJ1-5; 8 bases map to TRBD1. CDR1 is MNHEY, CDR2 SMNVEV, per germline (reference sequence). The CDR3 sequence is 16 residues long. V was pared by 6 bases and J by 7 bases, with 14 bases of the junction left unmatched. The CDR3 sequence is CASRPRKAGGEQPQHF. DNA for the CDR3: TGTGCCAGCAGACCACGAAAGGCAGGGGGCGAGCAGCCCCAGCATTTT.

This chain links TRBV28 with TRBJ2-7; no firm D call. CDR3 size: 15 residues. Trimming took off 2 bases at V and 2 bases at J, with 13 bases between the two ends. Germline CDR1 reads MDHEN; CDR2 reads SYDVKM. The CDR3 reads CASSLSTGFPYEQYF. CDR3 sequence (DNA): TGTGCCAGCAGTTTAAGTACCGGGTTCCCCTACGAGCAGTACTTC.

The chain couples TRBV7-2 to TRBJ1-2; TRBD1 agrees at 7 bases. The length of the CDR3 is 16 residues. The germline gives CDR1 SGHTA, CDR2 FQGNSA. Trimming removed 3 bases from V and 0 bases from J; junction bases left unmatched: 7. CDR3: CASSLDRTSTNYGYTF. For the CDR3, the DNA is TGTGCCAGCAGCTTGGACAGGACAAGTACTAACTATGGCTACACCTTC.

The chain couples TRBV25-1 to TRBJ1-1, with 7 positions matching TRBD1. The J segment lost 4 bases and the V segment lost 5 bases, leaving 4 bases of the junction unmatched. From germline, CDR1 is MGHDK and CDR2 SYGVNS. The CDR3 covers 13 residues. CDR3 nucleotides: TGTGCCAGCAGTAGAAACAGGGGCACTGAAGCTTTCTTT. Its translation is CASSRNRGTEAFF.

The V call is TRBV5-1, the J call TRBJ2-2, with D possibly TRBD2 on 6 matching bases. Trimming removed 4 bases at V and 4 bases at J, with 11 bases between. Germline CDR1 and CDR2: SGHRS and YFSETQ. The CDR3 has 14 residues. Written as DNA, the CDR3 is TGCGCCAGCAGCCCGGCGGGGTCCACCGGGGAGCTGTTTTTT. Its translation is CASSPAGSTGELFF.

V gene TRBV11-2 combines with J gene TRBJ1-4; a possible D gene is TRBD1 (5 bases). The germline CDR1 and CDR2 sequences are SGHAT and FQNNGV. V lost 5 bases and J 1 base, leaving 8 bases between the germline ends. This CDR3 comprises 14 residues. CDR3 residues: CASSGQLTNEKLFF. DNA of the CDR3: TGTGCCAGCAGCGGACAATTAACTAATGAAAAACTGTTTTTT. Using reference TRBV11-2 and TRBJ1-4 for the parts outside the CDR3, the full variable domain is EAGVAQSPRYKIIEKRQSVAFWCNPISGHATLYWYQQILGQGPKLLIQFQNNGVVDDSQLPKDRFSAERLKGVDSTLKIQPAKLEDSAVYLCASSGQLTNEKLFFGSGTQLSVL.

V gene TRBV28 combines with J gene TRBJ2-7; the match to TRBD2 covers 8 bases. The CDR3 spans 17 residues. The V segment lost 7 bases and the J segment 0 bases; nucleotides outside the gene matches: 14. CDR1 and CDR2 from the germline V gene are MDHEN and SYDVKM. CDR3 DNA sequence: TGTGCCAGCACCTCATCGGGAGGGGGTCTAAGCTCCTACGAGCAGTACTTC. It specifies CASTSSGGGLSSYEQYF.

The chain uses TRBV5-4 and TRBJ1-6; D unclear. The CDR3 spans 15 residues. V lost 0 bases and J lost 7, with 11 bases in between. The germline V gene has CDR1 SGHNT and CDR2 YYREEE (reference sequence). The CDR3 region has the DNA TGTGCCAGCAGCTTGGACGGAGGGAGGAATTCACCCCTCCACTTT. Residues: CASSLDGGRNSPLHF.

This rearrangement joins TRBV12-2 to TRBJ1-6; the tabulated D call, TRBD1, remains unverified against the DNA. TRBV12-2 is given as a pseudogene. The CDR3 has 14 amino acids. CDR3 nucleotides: TGTGCAAGTCGCCCGGGACAGGGGGTCTCACCCCTCCACTTT. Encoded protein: CASRPGQGVSPLHF.

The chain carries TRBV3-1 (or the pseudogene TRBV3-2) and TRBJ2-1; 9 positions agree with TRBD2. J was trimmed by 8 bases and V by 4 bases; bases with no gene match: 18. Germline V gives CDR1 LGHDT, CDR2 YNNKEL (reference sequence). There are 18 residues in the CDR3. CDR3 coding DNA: TGTGCCAGCAGCCCTGGGGCAATACGCGGGGGGGTTTATGATGAGCAGTTCTTC. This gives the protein CASSPGAIRGGVYDEQFF.

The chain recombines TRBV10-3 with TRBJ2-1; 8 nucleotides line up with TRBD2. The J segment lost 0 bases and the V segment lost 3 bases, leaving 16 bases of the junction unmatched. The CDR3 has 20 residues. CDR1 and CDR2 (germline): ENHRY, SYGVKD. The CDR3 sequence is CAISDSVRGAGASSYNEQFF. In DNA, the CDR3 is TGTGCCATCAGTGATTCTGTTAGGGGAGCGGGGGCAAGCTCCTACAATGAGCAGTTCTTC.

The CDR3 loop is CASSPGQINNEQFF. In DNA, the CDR3 is TGTGCCAGCTCCCCGGGACAGATTAACAATGAGCAGTTCTTC. The chain employs TRBV9 and TRBJ2-1; 7 bases map to TRBD1. J gave up 5 bases and V 7 bases, and 9 bases lay outside the gene matches. This CDR3 is built from 14 residues. Germline V gene sequence: CDR1 SGDLS, CDR2 YYNGEE.

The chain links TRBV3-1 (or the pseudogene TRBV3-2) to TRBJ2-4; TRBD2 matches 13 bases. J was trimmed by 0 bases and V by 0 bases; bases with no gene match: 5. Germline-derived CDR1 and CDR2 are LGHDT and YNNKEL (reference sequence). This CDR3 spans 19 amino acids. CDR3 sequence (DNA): TGTGCCAGCAGCCAAGAACTAGCGGGAGGGTATTTAGCCAAAAACATTCAGTACTTC. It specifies CASSQELAGGYLAKNIQYF.

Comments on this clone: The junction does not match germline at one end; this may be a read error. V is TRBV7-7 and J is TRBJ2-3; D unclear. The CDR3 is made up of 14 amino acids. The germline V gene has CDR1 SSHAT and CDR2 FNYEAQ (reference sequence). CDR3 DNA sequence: TGTGCTAGCAGCTTAGGTCCAAACACAGATACGCAGTATTTT. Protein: CASSLGPNTDTQYF.

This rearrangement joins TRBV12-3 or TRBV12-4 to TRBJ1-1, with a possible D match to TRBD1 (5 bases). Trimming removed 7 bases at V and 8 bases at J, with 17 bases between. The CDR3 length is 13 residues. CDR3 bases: TGTGCCAGCACTCACCCGGTCGGGGGAGAAGCTTTCTTT. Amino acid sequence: CASTHPVGGEAFF.

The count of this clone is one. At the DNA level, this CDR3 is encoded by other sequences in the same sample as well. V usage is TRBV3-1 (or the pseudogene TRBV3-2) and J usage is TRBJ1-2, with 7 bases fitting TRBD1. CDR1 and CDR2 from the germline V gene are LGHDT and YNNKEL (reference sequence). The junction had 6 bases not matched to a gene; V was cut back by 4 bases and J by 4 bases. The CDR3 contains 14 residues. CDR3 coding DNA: TGTGCCAGCAGCCCCAGACAGGGTAGCTATGGCTACACCTTC. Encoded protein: CASSPRQGSYGYTF.

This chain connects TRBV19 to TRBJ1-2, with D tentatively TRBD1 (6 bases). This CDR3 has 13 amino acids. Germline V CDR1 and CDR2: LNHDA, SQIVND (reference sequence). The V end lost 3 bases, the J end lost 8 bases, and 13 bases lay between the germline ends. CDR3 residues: CASSIEQGWGYTF. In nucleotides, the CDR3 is TGTGCCAGTAGTATCGAACAGGGATGGGGCTACACCTTC.